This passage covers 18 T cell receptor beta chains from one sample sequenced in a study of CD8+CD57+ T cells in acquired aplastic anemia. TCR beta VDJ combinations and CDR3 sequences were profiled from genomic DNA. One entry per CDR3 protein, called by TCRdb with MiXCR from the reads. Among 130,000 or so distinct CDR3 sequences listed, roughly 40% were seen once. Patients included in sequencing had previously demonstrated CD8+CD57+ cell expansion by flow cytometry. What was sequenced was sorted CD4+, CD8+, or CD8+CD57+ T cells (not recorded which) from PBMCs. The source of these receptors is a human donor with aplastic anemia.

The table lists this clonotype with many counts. This CDR3 is CASSLSGGRTYTEAFF. CDR3 nucleotide sequence: TGTGCCAGCAGTCTTTCAGGGGGGCGTACCTACACTGAAGCTTTCTTT. The V gene is TRBV7-9, the J gene TRBJ1-1; 7 bases line up with TRBD1. Germline CDR1 is SEHNR and CDR2 is FQNEAQ (reference sequence). CDR3 length: 16 residues. V was pared by 6 bases and J by 3 bases, with 13 bases of the junction left unmatched.

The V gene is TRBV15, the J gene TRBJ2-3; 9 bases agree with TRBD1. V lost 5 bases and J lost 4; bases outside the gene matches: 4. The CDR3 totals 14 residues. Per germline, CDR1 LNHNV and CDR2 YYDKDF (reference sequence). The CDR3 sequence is CATSGRQGADTQYF. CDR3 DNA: TGTGCCACCAGCGGCCGACAGGGGGCAGATACGCAGTATTTT.

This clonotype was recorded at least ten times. CDR3 coding DNA: TGCAGTGCCGCCCAGGGGGAAGTCGTCAATCAGCCCCAGCATTTT. Amino acids: CSAAQGEVVNQPQHF. The V gene is TRBV20-1, the J gene TRBJ1-5; 7 nucleotides agree with TRBD1. CDR1 DFQATT and CDR2 SNEGSKA come from the germline V gene (reference sequence). The CDR3 spans 15 residues. The ends lost 6 bases at V and 3 bases at J; junction bases unmatched: 11.

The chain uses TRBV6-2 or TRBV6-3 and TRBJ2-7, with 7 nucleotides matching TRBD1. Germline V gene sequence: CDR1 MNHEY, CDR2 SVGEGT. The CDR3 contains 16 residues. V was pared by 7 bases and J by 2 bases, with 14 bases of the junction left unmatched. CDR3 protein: CASTILLQGPTYEQYF. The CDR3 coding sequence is TGTGCCAGCACCATCCTCTTACAGGGGCCTACCTACGAGCAGTACTTC.

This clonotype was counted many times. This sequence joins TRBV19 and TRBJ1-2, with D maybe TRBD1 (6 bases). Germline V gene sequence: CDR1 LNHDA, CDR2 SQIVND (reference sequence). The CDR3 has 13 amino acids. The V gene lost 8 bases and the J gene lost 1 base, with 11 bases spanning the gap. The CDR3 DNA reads TGTGCCAGTGGCACAGGGTTTAACTATGGCTACACCTTC. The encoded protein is CASGTGFNYGYTF. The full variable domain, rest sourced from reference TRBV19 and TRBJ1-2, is DGGITQSPKYLFRKEGQNVTLSCEQNLNHDAMYWYRQDPGQGLRLIYYSQIVNDFQKGDIAEGYSVSREKKESFPLTVTSAQKNPTAFYLCASGTGFNYGYTFGSGTRLTVV.

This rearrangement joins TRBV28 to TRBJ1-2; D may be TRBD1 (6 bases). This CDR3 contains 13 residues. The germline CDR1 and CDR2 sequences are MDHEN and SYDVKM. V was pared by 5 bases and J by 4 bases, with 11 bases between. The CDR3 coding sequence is TGTGCCAGCAGTGCGGGGGCTGTCTATGGCTACACCTTC. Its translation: CASSAGAVYGYTF.

The CDR3 DNA follows: TGTGCCAGCAGCTTAGCGACGGGGGGTAGAGGAAACACCATATATTTT. This encodes CASSLATGGRGNTIYF. The chain joins TRBV11-1 to TRBJ1-3; D is perhaps TRBD1 (5 bases). Per the germline V gene, CDR1 is SGHAT and CDR2 is FQDESV (reference sequence). The CDR3 has 16 amino acids. V dropped 0 bases and J dropped 4 bases, with 13 bases sitting between them.

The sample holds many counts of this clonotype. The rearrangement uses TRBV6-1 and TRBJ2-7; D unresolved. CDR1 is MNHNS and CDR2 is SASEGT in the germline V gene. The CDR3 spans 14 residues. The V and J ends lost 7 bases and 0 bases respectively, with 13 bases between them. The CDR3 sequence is CASNTRIISYEQYF. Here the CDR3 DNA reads TGTGCCAGCAATACCAGAATTATCTCCTACGAGCAGTACTTC.

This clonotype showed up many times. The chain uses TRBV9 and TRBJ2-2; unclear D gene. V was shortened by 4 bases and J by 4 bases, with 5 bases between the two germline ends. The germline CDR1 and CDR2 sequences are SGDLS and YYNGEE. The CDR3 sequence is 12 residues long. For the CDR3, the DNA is TGTGCCAGCAGCCCGGGCACCGGGGAGCTGTTTTTT. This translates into CASSPGTGELFF.

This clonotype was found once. CDR3 loop: CASSQGQGSYGYTF. The CDR3 DNA follows: TGTGCCAGCAGCCAGGGACAGGGAAGCTATGGCTACACCTTC. The rearrangement uses TRBV7-2 and TRBJ1-2; 9 bases align to TRBD1. The trim removed 5 bases at V and 4 bases at J, leaving 5 bases unmatched. The CDR3 spans 14 residues. Per the germline V gene, CDR1 is SGHTA and CDR2 is FQGNSA. Full variable domain (outside the CDR3, taken from reference TRBV7-2 and TRBJ1-2): GAGVSQSPSNKVTEKGKDVELRCDPISGHTALYWYRQSLGQGLEFLIYFQGNSAPDKSGLPSDRFSAERTGGSVSTLTIQRTQQEDSAVYLCASSQGQGSYGYTFGSGTRLTVV.

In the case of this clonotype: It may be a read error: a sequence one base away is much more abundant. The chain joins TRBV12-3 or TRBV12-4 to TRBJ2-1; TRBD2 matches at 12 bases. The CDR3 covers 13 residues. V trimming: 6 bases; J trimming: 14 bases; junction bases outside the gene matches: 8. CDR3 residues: CASSPTLAGGEFF. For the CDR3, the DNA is TGTGCCAGCAGCCCCACACTAGCGGGGGGCGAGTTCTTC.

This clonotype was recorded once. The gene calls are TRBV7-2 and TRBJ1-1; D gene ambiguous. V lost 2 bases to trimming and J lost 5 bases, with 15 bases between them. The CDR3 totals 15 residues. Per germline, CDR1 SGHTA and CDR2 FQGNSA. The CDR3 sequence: CTSSLFGRAGTEAFF. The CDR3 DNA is TGTACCAGCAGCTTATTTGGCCGGGCAGGAACTGAAGCTTTCTTT. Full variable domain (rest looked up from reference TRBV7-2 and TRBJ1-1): GAGVSQSPSNKVTEKGKDVELRCDPISGHTALYWYRQSLGQGLEFLIYFQGNSAPDKSGLPSDRFSAERTGGSVSTLTIQRTQQEDSAVYLCTSSLFGRAGTEAFFGQGTRLTVV.

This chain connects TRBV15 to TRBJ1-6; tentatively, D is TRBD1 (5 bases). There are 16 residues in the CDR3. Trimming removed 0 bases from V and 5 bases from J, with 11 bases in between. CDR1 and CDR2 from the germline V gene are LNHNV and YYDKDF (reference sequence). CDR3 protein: CATSRDLRGHNSPLHF. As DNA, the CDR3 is TGTGCCACCAGCAGAGATCTTCGGGGACATAATTCACCCCTCCACTTT.

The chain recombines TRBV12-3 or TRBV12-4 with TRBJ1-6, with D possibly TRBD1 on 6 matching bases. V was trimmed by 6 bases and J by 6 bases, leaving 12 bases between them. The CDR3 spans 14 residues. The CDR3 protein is CASRKGGFNSPLHF. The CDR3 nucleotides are TGTGCCAGCAGAAAGGGGGGGTTTAATTCACCCCTCCACTTT.

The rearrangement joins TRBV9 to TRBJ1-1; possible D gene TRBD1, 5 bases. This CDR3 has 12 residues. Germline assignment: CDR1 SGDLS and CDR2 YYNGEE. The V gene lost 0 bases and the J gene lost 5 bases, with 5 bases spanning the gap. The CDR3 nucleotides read TGTGCCAGCAGCGTAGAGGGGACTGAAGCTTTCTTT. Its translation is CASSVEGTEAFF.

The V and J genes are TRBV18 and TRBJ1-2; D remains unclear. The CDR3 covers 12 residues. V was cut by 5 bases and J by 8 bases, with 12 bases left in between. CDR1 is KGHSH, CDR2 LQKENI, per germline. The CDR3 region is CASSTGSVGYTF. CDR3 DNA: TGTGCCAGCTCAACCGGCTCCGTCGGCTACACCTTC.

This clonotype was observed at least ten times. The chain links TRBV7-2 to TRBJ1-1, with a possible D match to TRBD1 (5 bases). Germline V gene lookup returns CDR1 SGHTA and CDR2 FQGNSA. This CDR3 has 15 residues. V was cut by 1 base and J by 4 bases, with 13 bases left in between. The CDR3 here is CASSLERGGSTEAFF. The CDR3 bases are TGTGCCAGCAGCTTAGAGCGCGGGGGGAGCACTGAAGCTTTCTTT.

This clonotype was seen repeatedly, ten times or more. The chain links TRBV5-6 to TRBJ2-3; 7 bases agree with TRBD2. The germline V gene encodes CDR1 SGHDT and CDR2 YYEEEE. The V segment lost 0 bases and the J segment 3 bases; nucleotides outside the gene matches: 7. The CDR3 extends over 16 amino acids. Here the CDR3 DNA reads TGTGCCAGCAGCTTGGGACTAGCAAGGAGAACAGATACGCAGTATTTT. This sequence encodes CASSLGLARRTDTQYF.